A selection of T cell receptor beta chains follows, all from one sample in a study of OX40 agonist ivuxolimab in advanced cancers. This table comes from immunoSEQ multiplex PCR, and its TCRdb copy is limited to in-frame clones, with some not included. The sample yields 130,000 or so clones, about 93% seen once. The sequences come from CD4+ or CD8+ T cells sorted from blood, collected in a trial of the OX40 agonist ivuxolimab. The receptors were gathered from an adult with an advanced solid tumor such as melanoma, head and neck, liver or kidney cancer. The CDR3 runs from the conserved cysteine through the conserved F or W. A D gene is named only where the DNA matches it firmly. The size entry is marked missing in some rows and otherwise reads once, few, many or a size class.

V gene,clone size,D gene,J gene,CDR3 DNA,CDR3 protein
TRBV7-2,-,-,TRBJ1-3,TGTGCCAGCAGCGCTAGCGGGGGGGTCTCTGGAAACACCATATATTTT,CASSASGGVSGNTIYF
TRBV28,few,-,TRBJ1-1,TGTGCCAGCAGTTTACCACAGGGAAGCGCTGAAGCTTTCTTT,CASSLPQGSAEAFF
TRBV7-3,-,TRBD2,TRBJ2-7,TGTGCCAGCAGCCCGACGACTAGCGGGAGGCCTTCCTACGAGCAGTACTTC,CASSPTTSGRPSYEQYF
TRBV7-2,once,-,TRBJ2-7,TGTGCCAGCAGCTTGGGGTATAACTACCCGGACGAGCAGTACTTC,CASSLGYNYPDEQYF
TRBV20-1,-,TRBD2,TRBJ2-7,TGCAGTGCTAGAGATAGCGGGAGGAAGTACTTC,CSARDSGRKYF
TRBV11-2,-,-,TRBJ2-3,TGTGCCAGCAGCGTAGGGACGGTTAGCACAGATACGCAGTATTTT,CASSVGTVSTDTQYF
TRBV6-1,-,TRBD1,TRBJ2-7,TGTGCCAGCAGTCCCCGAGAGGGGGCCTCTTACGAGCAGTACTTC,CASSPREGASYEQYF
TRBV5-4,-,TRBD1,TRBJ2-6,TGTGCCAGCAGCCGTCCCGGGACAGGGACTGGGGCCAACGTCCTGACTTTC,CASSRPGTGTGANVLTF
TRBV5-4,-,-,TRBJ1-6,TGTGCCAGCAGCTTGCTGAGCGTTAATTCACCCCTCCACTTT,CASSLLSVNSPLHF
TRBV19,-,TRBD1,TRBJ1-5,TGTGCCAGTAGACAGGGGGAACGTCAGCCCCAGCATTTT,CASRQGERQPQHF
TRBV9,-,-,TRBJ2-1,TGTGCCAGCAGCGAGGCGTTTTCTACGCTCTCCTACAATGAGCAGTTCTTC,CASSEAFSTLSYNEQFF
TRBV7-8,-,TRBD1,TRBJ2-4,TGTGCCAGCAGCTTACACCGGGACAGGGAAAACATTCAGTACTTC,CASSLHRDRENIQYF
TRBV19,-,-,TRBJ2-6,TGTGCCAGTAGTACCCCGGGCAGGGCAGCCAACGTCCTGACTTTC,CASSTPGRAANVLTF
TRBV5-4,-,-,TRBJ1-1,TGTGCCAGCAGCTTGGGGAGCTTGAACACTGAAGCTTTCTTT,CASSLGSLNTEAFF
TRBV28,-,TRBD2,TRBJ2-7,TGTGCCAGCAGTTCCGGGGGGGCAGATTCCTACGAGCAGTACTTC,CASSSGGADSYEQYF
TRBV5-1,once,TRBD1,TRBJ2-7,TGCGCCAGCAGCTTTGACAGGGGTGCCTACGAGCAGTACTTC,CASSFDRGAYEQYF
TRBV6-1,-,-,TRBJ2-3,TGTGCCAGCAGCCTGGACCCACCCGCAGATACGCAGTATTTT,CASSLDPPADTQYF
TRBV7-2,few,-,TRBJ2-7,TGTGCCAGCAGCAACGCGCCGGGTTACGAGCAGTACTTC,CASSNAPGYEQYF
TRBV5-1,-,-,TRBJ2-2,TGCGCCAGCAGCTTGATTCCTGCTGAGTCCGGGGAGCTGTTTTTT,CASSLIPAESGELFF
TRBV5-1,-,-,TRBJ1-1,TGCGCCAGCAGTTCCATCCAGGGTGAAGCTTTCTTT,CASSSIQGEAFF
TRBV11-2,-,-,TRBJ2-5,TGTGCCAGCAGCTTCCGAAGGGGGGGGGCCCTACAAGAGACCCAGTACTTC,CASSFRRGGALQETQYF
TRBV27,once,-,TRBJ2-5,TGTGCCAGCAGTTTATACGGTTTGGCGACACTACAAGAGACCCAGTACTTC,CASSLYGLATLQETQYF
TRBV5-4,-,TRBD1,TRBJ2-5,TGTGCCAGCAGGCGAGGGACGGACAGGGAAGAGACCCAGTACTTC,CASRRGTDREETQYF
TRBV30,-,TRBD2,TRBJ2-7,TGTGCCTGGAGTGTATATGCGGGAGCCTCCTACGAGCAGTACTTC,CAWSVYAGASYEQYF
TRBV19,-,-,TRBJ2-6,TGTGCCAGTAGTATCACACCTTCTGGGGCCAACGTCCTGACTTTC,CASSITPSGANVLTF
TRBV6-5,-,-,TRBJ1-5,TGTGCCAGCAGTAAAACTACGAGCAATCAGCCCCAGCATTTT,CASSKTTSNQPQHF
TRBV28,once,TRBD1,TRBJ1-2,TGTGCCAGCAGTTTAGCGCCGGGACAGGGCTATGGCTACACCTTC,CASSLAPGQGYGYTF
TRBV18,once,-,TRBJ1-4,TGTGCCAGCTCACGGACAGACCCAACTAATGAAAAACTGTTTTTT,CASSRTDPTNEKLFF
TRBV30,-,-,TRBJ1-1,TGTGCCTGGAGTGTACCCCGAAGACCTGAAGCTTTCTTT,CAWSVPRRPEAFF
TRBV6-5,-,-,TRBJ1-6,TGTGCCAGCATCCAATCTCGGAGTTGGAATTCACCCCTCCACTTT,CASIQSRSWNSPLHF
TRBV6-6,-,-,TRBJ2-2,TGTGCCAGCAGGACCCGGGGAGCAGCATTGTCCGGGGAGCTGTTTTTT,CASRTRGAALSGELFF
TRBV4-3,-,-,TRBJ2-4,TGCGCCAGCAGCCAAGAGTGGGGAAGGGTTCAGTACTTC,CASSQEWGRVQYF
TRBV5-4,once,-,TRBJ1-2,TGTGCCAGCAGCCGGATAGGGGAGTATGGCTACACCTTC,CASSRIGEYGYTF
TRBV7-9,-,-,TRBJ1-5,TGTGCCAGCAGCTTACCGGGGTGGTCGGCCCAGCATTTT,CASSLPGWSAQHF
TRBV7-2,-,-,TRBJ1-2,TGTGCCAGCAGCTTAGCAGGGGCAGGCAGAGCCTATGGCTACACCTTC,CASSLAGAGRAYGYTF
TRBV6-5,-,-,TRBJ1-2,TGTGCCAGCAGTTACGACCTATATGGCTACACCTTC,CASSYDLYGYTF